This TCR beta chain was captured in a study of graft-versus-host responses after intestinal transplantation. About the study: Grafts that recipients had were multivisceral, liver-intestinal, or isolated intestinal transplants. The study gave all recipients anti-thymocyte globulin induction, then tacrolimus and steroids for 2 to 3 years. Study conclusions and caveats: Some GvH clones were seen earlier in gut or blood, suggesting intestinal origin.

This clone was detected only a few times. Its antigen is not known. Clones were sequenced by immunoSEQ multiplex PCR, and TCRdb holds only the in-frame ones, with some missing. The sample holds tens of thousands of clones, under 85% seen once. Germline-derived CDR1 and CDR2 are SGHNT and YYREEE (reference sequence). The germline V and J ends were trimmed by 5 bases and 6 bases, with 12 bases remaining between them. The CDR3 runs to 13 residues. The sample in question was unstimulated CD8+ T cells sorted from spleen or lymph node cells, obtained before intestinal transplant. The chain is built from TRBV5-4 and TRBJ2-1, with D perhaps TRBD1 (6 bases). This TCR derives from a human donor who received an intestinal transplant. CDR3: CASSSRTVNEQFF. DNA for the CDR3: TGTGCCAGCAGTTCCCGGACAGTCAATGAGCAGTTCTTC.